This T cell receptor (beta chain) comes out of a study of CD8 T cells in Susac syndrome. It was with random hexamers that roughly 0.45 to 1 ug RNA was reverse transcribed. Multiplex immunoSEQ PCR targeted 54 Vbeta and 13 Jbeta TCR beta segments. Each CDR3 protein gets one entry after TCRdb re-called the immunoSEQ multiplex PCR reads with MiXCR. The repertoire holds approximately 230,000 distinct CDR3 sequences, with roughly 93% as singletons. It was treatment-naive patients with stable or active relapsing-remitting disease who made up the multiple sclerosis controls. TEMRA cells underwent FACS enrichment and CD8+ and CD4+ T cells underwent negative isolation. The germline CDR1 and CDR2 sequences are PRHDT and FYEKMQ (reference sequence). This CDR3 is 16 amino acids long. J gave up 1 base and V 3 bases, and 7 bases lay outside the gene matches. This clonotype is a singleton in its sample.

Material: CD4+ T cells from PBMCs. This TCR was sampled from a human donor with multiple sclerosis. The chain joins TRBV13 to TRBJ2-7; 9 nucleotides line up with TRBD1. The CDR3 DNA reads as TGTGCCAGCAGCTTCTACAGGGGGCTTAATTCCTACGAGCAGTACTTC. The encoded protein is CASSFYRGLNSYEQYF.